The 23 T cell receptor beta chains reported below all come from one sample, sequenced in a study of blood T cell repertoires in COVID-19. Here immunoSEQ multiplex PCR was the method, and the copy in TCRdb shows in-frame clones only, minus some. The sample lists 100,000 to 150,000 clones; around 88% were seen once. The sample consisted of peripheral blood. These TCRs come from a human donor in a cohort sampled during active COVID-19.

J is TRBJ1-1 and V is TRBV5-1, with D perhaps matching TRBD1 (6 bases). The germline gives CDR1 SGHRS, CDR2 YFSETQ. This CDR3 comprises 18 residues. Trimming removed 1 base at V and 1 base at J, with 20 bases between. The CDR3: CASSLRHNLDSPNTEAFF. The CDR3 nucleotides read TGCGCCAGCAGCTTGCGGCATAACCTGGACAGCCCGAACACTGAAGCTTTCTTT. Together with reference TRBV5-1 and TRBJ1-1, the CDR3 gives the full variable domain: KAGVTQTPRYLIKTRGQQVTLSCSPISGHRSVSWYQQTPGQGLQFLFEYFSETQRNKGNFPGRFSGRQFSNSRSEMNVSTLELGDSALYLCASSLRHNLDSPNTEAFFGQGTRLTVV.

The V gene is TRBV28, the J gene TRBJ2-7; TRBD1 matches at 11 bases. The CDR3 spans 15 residues. The germline CDR1 and CDR2 sequences are MDHEN and SYDVKM. The J segment lost 4 bases and the V segment lost 7 bases, leaving 9 bases of the junction unmatched. Here the CDR3 DNA reads TGTGCCAGCACCCAAACCGGGACAGGGGGATACGAGCAGTACTTC. It yields the protein CASTQTGTGGYEQYF.

This chain links TRBV4-2 with TRBJ2-3; a weak D match, TRBD1 (5 bases). The CDR3 spans 16 residues. Germline assignment: CDR1 LGHNA and CDR2 YNFKEQ. The germline V and J ends were trimmed by 0 bases and 4 bases, with 14 bases remaining between them. The CDR3 DNA sequence: TGTGCCAGCAGCCAAGATGGGGCAGCTAGAGCAGATACGCAGTATTTT. It specifies CASSQDGAARADTQYF.

The rearrangement uses TRBV28 and TRBJ2-5; D call uncertain. V lost 8 bases, J lost 1 base, and 8 bases lay in between. The CDR3 contains 12 residues. Germline CDR1 and CDR2: MDHEN and SYDVKM. CDR3 sequence (DNA): TGTGCCAGCTCCGGGTCCCAAGAGACCCAGTACTTC. Residues: CASSGSQETQYF.

The genes are TRBV9 and TRBJ2-1, with D perhaps matching TRBD2 (6 bases). V was shortened by 3 bases and J by 4 bases, with 17 bases between the two germline ends. The CDR3 length is 16 residues. CDR1 SGDLS and CDR2 YYNGEE come from the germline V gene. The chain's CDR3 is CASSALGGIGYNEQFF. The CDR3 coding sequence is TGTGCCAGCAGCGCTTTAGGCGGGATCGGATACAATGAGCAGTTCTTC.

CDR3 sequence (DNA): TGCGCCAGCAGTAAGTCCACTGTTGGGGGGACTTCCTACGAGCAGTACTTC. Amino acid sequence: CASSKSTVGGTSYEQYF. J is TRBJ2-7 and V is TRBV5-1, with D tentatively TRBD2 (6 bases). CDR3 length: 17 amino acids. Germline V CDR1 and CDR2: SGHRS, YFSETQ. The V end lost 5 bases, the J end lost 1 base, and 22 bases lay between the germline ends.

The genes are TRBV3-1 (or the pseudogene TRBV3-2) and TRBJ1-1; D is uncertain. The germline V gene encodes CDR1 LGHDT and CDR2 YNNKEL (reference sequence). The CDR3 is made up of 12 amino acids. The V end was cut by 1 base, the J end by 8 bases, with 8 bases between. The CDR3 DNA is TGTGCCAGCAGCCAAGTGGCAGGAGAAGCTTTCTTT. Protein product: CASSQVAGEAFF.

The V and J genes are TRBV6-4 and TRBJ1-5, with TRBD1 matching over 9 bases. V lost 4 bases and J lost 0; bases outside the gene matches: 4. The CDR3 has 16 residues. Germline assignment: CDR1 MRHNA and CDR2 SNTAGT. CDR3: CASSGGTGYSNQPQHF. CDR3 DNA sequence: TGTGCCAGCAGTGGGGGGACAGGGTATAGCAATCAGCCCCAGCATTTT.

The V call is TRBV5-1, the J call TRBJ1-2; 9 bases are shared with TRBD1. The CDR3 extends over 16 amino acids. Germline V gene sequence: CDR1 SGHRS, CDR2 YFSETQ. V lost 3 bases and J lost 0; bases outside the gene matches: 6. The CDR3 bases are TGCGCCAGCAGCTACCAGACAGGGGGGGCTAACTATGGCTACACCTTC. As protein: CASSYQTGGANYGYTF. Variable domain in full (rest from reference TRBV5-1 and TRBJ1-2): KAGVTQTPRYLIKTRGQQVTLSCSPISGHRSVSWYQQTPGQGLQFLFEYFSETQRNKGNFPGRFSGRQFSNSRSEMNVSTLELGDSALYLCASSYQTGGANYGYTFGSGTRLTVV.

The chain links TRBV6-5 to TRBJ2-7, with 11 bases lining up with TRBD2. Losses at the gene ends were 7 bases for V and 6 bases for J; bases not matched to a gene: 8. This CDR3 has 14 residues. Germline lookup yields CDR1 MNHEY and CDR2 SVGAGI. The CDR3 DNA follows: TGTGCCAGCACCCAGATACTAGCGGGAGCCGAGCAGTACTTC. Its translation: CASTQILAGAEQYF.

The V gene is TRBV28, the J gene TRBJ2-1; weak D call: TRBD2 (6 bases). Trimming stripped 5 bases from V and 3 bases from J, with 11 bases between. The CDR3 is 14 residues long. Per the germline V gene, CDR1 is MDHEN and CDR2 is SYDVKM. The CDR3 region has the DNA TGTGCCAGCAGTCAAGCGGGCGTCTACAATGAGCAGTTCTTC. This codes for CASSQAGVYNEQFF.

This sequence joins TRBV19 and TRBJ2-3; D call uncertain. The V gene's germline CDR1 is LNHDA and CDR2 SQIVND (reference sequence). V was clipped by 5 bases and J by 2 bases, with 20 bases between them. The CDR3 spans 17 residues. CDR3 nucleotides: TGTGCCAGTAGTCGTCACCCCGGCGACATTCCCACAGATACGCAGTATTTT. Translation: CASSRHPGDIPTDTQYF.

CDR3 bases: TGTGCCAGCAGATGGACTAGCGGGAGAAACTACGAGCAGTACTTC. Its protein is CASRWTSGRNYEQYF. J is TRBJ2-7 and V is TRBV7-2; the match to TRBD2 covers 13 bases. Unmatched junction bases numbered 5, after V lost 6 bases and J lost 3 bases. The germline V gene has CDR1 SGHTA and CDR2 FQGNSA. The CDR3 has 15 amino acids.

The V and J genes are TRBV28 and TRBJ2-2; 8 positions agree with TRBD2. This CDR3 comprises 14 residues. Trimming removed 8 bases from V and 3 bases from J; junction bases left unmatched: 5. CDR1 is MDHEN and CDR2 is SYDVKM in the germline V gene. The CDR3 nucleotides read TGTGCCAGCCGGGAGGGGCGGGACACCGGGGAGCTGTTTTTT. This sequence encodes CASREGRDTGELFF.

The chain is built from TRBV7-8 and TRBJ2-3; 8 bases are a match to TRBD2. Trimming at V came to 7 bases and at J to 0 bases, leaving 6 bases not matched to a gene. Germline V lookup: CDR1 SGHVS, CDR2 FQNEAQ. This CDR3 is built from 15 residues. CDR3 in DNA: TGTGCCAGCACCACCTTAGCGGGAAGCACAGATACGCAGTATTTT. It is translated as CASTTLAGSTDTQYF.

The rearrangement uses TRBV5-5 and TRBJ2-3; TRBD2 agrees at 11 bases. The CDR3 has 14 residues. Trimming took 6 bases from V and 6 from J; bases not matched to a gene: 6. Germline V gene data show CDR1 as SGHKS and CDR2 as YYEKEE (reference sequence). The CDR3, as DNA: TGTGCCAGCACCACTAGCGGGAGTTGGGATACGCAGTATTTT. Its translation: CASTTSGSWDTQYF.

A single count supports this clone. The chain links TRBV7-9 to TRBJ2-1; 9 bases align to TRBD2. CDR1 is SEHNR, CDR2 FQNEAQ, per germline (reference sequence). After removal of 2 bases from V and 7 bases from J, the junction contained 12 bases not matched to a gene. This CDR3 is built from 17 residues. The CDR3: CASSLWTSEIPGNEQFF. The CDR3 coding sequence is TGTGCCAGCAGCTTATGGACTAGCGAAATACCTGGGAATGAGCAGTTCTTC.

The chain links TRBV5-4 to TRBJ2-6, with TRBD1 as a possible D gene (6 bases). Germline CDR1 reads SGHNT; CDR2 reads YYREEE (reference sequence). V lost 0 bases and J 3 bases, leaving 10 bases between the germline ends. The CDR3 runs to 16 residues. The CDR3 bases are TGTGCCAGCAGCTTGGCTACAGGGAGTGGGGCCAACGTCCTGACTTTC. Amino acids: CASSLATGSGANVLTF. The full variable domain, completed using reference TRBV5-4 and TRBJ2-6, is ETGVTQSPTHLIKTRGQQVTLRCSSQSGHNTVSWYQQALGQGPQFIFQYYREEENGRGNFPPRFSGLQFPNYSSELNVNALELDDSALYLCASSLATGSGANVLTFGAGSRLTVL.

The gene calls are TRBV19 and TRBJ1-6; a possible D gene is TRBD1 (6 bases). The CDR3 is made up of 14 amino acids. The germline V gene encodes CDR1 LNHDA and CDR2 SQIVND (reference sequence). Between the trimmed V and J ends, which lost 8 bases and 2 bases, there was a span of 10 bases. This CDR3 reads CASAGAPYNSPLHF. In DNA form, the CDR3 reads TGTGCCAGTGCAGGGGCTCCCTATAATTCACCCCTCCACTTT.

The chain joins TRBV24-1 to TRBJ2-3, with D unclear. The germline V gene has CDR1 KGHDR and CDR2 SFDVKD. With 3 bases removed from V and 8 bases from J, the gap between germline ends came to 17 bases. There are 15 residues in the CDR3. Here the CDR3 DNA reads TGTGCCACCAGTGATCCGTACCCCGGGTTAGGTACGCAGTATTTT. It is translated as CATSDPYPGLGTQYF.

The rearrangement links TRBV6-5 to TRBJ1-1; D perhaps matches TRBD1 (5 bases). Germline lookup yields CDR1 MNHEY and CDR2 SVGAGI. V dropped 6 bases and J dropped 10 bases, with 21 bases sitting between them. This CDR3 region has 14 residues. The CDR3 reads CASSPRGVDRGAFF. The CDR3 DNA reads TGTGCCAGCAGCCCCCGGGGGGTCGATCGGGGAGCTTTCTTT.

CDR3 in amino acids: CASSQESGAGSYEQYF. CDR3 DNA sequence: TGTGCCAGCAGCCAAGAGTCTGGGGCTGGATCCTACGAGCAGTACTTC. V gene TRBV3-1 (or the pseudogene TRBV3-2) combines with J gene TRBJ2-7, with D perhaps matching TRBD1 (5 bases). Germline V gene lookup returns CDR1 LGHDT and CDR2 YNNKEL (reference sequence). This CDR3 region has 16 residues. V was cut by 0 bases and J by 1 base, with 13 bases left in between.

The rearrangement uses TRBV14 and TRBJ2-5, with 9 bases matching TRBD1. Germline V gene sequence: CDR1 SGHDN, CDR2 FVKESK. CDR3 length equals 18 residues. The J segment lost 2 bases and the V segment lost 0 bases, leaving 10 bases of the junction unmatched. CDR3 in DNA: TGTGCCAGCAGCCAAGAGAGAGTGGAAGACAGGGGGCAAGAGACCCAGTACTTC. It encodes CASSQERVEDRGQETQYF.